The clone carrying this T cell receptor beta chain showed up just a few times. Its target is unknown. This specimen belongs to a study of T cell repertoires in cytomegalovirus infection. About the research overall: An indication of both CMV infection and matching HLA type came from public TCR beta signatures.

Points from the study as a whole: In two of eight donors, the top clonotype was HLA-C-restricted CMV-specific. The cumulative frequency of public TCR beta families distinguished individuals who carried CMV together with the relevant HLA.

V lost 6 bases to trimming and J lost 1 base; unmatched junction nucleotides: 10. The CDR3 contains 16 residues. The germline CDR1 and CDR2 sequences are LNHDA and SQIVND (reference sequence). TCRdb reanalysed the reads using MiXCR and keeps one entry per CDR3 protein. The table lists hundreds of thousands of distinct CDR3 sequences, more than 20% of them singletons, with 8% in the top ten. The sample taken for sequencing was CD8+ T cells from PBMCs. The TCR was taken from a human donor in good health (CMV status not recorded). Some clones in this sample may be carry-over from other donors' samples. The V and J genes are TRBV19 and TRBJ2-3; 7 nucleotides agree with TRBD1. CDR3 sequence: CASSPRQGRGTDTQYF. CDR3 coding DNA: TGTGCCAGTAGCCCCCGACAGGGAAGGGGCACAGATACGCAGTATTTT.